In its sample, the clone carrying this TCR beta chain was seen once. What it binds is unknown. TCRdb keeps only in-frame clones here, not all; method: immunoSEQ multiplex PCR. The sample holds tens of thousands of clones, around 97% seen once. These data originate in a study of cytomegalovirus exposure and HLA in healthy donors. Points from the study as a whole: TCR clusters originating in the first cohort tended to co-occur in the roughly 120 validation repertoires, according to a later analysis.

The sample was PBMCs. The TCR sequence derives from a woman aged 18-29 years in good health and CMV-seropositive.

The CDR3: CASRGTGNYGYTF. DNA for the CDR3: TGCGCCAGCAGGGGAACAGGGAACTATGGCTACACCTTC. This chain links TRBV10-1 with TRBJ1-2; perhaps TRBD1 as D (6 bases). From germline, CDR1 is WNHNN and CDR2 SYGVQD (reference sequence). Between the trimmed V and J ends, which lost 6 bases and 2 bases, there was a span of 10 bases. This CDR3 has 13 amino acids.